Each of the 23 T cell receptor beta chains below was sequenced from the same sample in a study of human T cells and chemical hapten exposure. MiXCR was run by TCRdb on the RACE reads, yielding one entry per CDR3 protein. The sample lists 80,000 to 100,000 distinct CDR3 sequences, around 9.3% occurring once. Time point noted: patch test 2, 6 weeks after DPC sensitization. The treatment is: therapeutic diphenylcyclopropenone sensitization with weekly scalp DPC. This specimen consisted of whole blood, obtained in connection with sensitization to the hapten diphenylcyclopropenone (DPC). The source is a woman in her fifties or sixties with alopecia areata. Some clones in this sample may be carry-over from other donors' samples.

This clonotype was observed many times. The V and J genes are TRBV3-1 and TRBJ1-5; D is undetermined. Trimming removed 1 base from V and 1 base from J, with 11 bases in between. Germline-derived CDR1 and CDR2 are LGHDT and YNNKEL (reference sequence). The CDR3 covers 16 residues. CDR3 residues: CASSQGSSGSNQPQHF. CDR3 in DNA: TGTGCCAGCAGCCAAGGTAGCAGCGGGAGCAATCAGCCCCAGCATTTT.

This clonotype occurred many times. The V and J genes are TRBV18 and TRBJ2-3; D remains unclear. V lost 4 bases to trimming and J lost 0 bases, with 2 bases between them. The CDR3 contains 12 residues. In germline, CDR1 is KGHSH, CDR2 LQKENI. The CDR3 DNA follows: TGTGCCAGCTCACGGAGCACAGATACGCAGTATTTT. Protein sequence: CASSRSTDTQYF. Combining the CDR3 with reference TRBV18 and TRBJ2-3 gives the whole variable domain NAGVMQNPRHLVRRRGQEARLRCSPMKGHSHVYWYRQLPEEGLKFMVYLQKENIIDESGMPKERFSAEFPKEGPSILRIQQVVRGDSAAYFCASSRSTDTQYFGPGTRLTVL.

The DNA for the CDR3 is TGTGCCAGCAGCTCCCAGAGATACGGGACTAGCCTAGGCTACGAGCAGTACTTC. Its protein is CASSSQRYGTSLGYEQYF. This chain links TRBV7-2 with TRBJ2-7; 9 nucleotides match TRBD2. From germline, CDR1 is SGHTA and CDR2 FQGNSA. CDR3 length: 18 amino acids. V shed 4 bases and J 3 bases; nucleotides not matched to a gene: 16.

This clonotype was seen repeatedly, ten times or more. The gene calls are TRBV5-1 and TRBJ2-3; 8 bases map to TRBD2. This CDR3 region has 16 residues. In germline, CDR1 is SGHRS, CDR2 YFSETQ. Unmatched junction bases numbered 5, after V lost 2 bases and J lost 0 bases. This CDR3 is CASSLGLADSTDTQYF. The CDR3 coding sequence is TGCGCCAGCAGCTTAGGACTAGCAGATAGCACAGATACGCAGTATTTT.

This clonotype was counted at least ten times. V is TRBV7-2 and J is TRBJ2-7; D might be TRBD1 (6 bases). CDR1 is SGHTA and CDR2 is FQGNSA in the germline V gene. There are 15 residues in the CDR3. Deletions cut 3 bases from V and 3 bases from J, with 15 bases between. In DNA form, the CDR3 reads TGTGCCAGCAGCTTTGACTCGGACAGATACTACGAGCAGTACTTC. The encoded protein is CASSFDSDRYYEQYF.

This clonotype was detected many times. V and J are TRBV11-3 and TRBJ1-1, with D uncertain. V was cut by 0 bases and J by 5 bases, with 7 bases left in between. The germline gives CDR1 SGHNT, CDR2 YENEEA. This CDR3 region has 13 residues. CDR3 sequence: CASSLDRKTEAFF. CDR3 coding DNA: TGTGCCAGCAGCTTAGATCGGAAGACTGAAGCTTTCTTT.

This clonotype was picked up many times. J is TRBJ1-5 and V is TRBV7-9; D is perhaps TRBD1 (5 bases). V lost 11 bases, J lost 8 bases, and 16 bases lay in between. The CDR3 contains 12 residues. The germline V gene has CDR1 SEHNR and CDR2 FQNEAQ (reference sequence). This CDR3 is CAAGREAEPQHF. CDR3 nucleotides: TGTGCCGCCGGCAGGGAGGCAGAGCCCCAGCATTTT.

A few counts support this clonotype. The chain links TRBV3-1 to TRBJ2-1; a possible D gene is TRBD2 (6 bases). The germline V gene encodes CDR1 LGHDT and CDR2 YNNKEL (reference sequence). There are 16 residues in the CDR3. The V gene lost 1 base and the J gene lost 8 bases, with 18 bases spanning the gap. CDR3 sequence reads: CASSQVASREHDEQFF. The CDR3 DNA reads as TGTGCCAGCAGCCAAGTTGCCTCGCGGGAACACGATGAGCAGTTCTTC.

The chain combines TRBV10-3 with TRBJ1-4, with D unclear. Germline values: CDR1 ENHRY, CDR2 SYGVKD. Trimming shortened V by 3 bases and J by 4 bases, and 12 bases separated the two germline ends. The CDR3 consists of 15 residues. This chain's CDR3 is CAISEREVNNEKLFF. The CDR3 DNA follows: TGTGCCATCAGTGAAAGGGAGGTCAATAATGAAAAACTGTTTTTT.

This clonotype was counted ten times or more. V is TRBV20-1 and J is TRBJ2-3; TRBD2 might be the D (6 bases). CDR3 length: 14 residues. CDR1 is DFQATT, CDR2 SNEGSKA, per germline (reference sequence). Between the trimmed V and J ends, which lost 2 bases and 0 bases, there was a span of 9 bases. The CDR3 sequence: CSARLATSTDTQYF. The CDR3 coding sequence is TGCAGTGCTAGACTAGCGACAAGCACAGATACGCAGTATTTT.

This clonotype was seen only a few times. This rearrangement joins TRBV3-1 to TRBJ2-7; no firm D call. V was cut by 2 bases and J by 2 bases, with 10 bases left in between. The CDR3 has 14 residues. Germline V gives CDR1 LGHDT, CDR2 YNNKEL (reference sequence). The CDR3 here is CASSQRRPTYEQYF. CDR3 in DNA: TGTGCCAGCAGCCAAAGACGGCCTACCTACGAGCAGTACTTC.

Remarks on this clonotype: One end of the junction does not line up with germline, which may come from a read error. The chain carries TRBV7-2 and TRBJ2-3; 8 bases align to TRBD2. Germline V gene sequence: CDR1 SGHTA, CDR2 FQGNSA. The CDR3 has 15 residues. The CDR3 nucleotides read TGTGCCAGCAGTTTAGTAGCGGGGCACACAGATACGCAGTATTTT. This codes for CASSLVAGHTDTQYF. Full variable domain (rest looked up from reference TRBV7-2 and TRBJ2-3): GAGVSQSPSNKVTEKGKDVELRCDPISGHTALYWYRQSLGQGLEFLIYFQGNSAPDKSGLPSDRFSAERTGGSVSTLTIQRTQQEDSAVYLCASSLVAGHTDTQYFGPGTRLTVL.

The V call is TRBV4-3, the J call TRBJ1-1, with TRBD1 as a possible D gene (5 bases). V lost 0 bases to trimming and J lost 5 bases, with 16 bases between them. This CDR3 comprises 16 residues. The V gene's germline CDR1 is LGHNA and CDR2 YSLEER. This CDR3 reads CASSQDWKMGGTEAFF. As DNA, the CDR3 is TGCGCCAGCAGCCAAGATTGGAAGATGGGGGGGACTGAAGCTTTCTTT.

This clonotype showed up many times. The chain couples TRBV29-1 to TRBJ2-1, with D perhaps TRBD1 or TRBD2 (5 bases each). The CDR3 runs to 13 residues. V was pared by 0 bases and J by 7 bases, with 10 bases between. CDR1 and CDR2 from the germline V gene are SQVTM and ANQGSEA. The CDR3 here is CSVEDHRRNEQFF. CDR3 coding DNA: TGCAGCGTTGAAGATCACAGGAGGAATGAGCAGTTCTTC.

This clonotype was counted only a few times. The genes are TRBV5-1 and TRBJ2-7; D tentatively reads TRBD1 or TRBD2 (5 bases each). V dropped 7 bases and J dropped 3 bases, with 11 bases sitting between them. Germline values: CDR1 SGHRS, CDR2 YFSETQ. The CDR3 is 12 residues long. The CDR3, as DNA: TGCGCCAGCGGGACCGGACACTACGAGCAGTACTTC. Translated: CASGTGHYEQYF.

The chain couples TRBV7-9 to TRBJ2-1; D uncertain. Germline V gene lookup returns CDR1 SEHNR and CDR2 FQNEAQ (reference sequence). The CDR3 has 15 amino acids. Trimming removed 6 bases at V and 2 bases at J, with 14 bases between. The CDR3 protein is CASRPGRVAYNEQFF. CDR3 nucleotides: TGTGCCAGCAGACCAGGAAGGGTCGCCTACAATGAGCAGTTCTTC.

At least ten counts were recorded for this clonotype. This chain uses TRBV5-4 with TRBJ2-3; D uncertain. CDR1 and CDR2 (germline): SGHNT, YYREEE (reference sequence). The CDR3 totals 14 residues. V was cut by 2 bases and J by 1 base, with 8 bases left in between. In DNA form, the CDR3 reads TGTGCCAGCAGCTTCGACGGAGGCACAGATACGCAGTATTTT. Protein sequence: CASSFDGGTDTQYF.

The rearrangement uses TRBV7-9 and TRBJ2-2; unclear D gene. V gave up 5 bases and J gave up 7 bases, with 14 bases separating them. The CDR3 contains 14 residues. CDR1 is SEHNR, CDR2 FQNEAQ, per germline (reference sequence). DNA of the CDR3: TGTGCCAGCAGCGCGGACCCCGCCGACGGGGAGCTGTTTTTT. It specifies CASSADPADGELFF.

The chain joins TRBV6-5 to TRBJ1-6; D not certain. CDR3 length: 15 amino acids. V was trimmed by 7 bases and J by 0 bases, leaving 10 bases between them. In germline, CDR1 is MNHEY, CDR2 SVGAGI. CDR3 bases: TGTGCCAGCAAAAGGGATAGCTCCTATAATTCACCCCTCCACTTT. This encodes CASKRDSSYNSPLHF.

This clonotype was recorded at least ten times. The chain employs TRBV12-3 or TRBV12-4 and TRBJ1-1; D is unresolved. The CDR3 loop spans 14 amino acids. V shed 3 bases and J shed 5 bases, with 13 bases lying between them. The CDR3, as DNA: TGTGCCAGCAGTTTGTTTGAGGCACCAACTGAAGCTTTCTTT. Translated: CASSLFEAPTEAFF.

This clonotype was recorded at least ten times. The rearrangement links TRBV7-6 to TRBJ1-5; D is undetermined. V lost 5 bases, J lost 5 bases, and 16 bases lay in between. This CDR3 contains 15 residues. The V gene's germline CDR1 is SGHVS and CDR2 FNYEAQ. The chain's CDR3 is CASSRPRALHQPQHF. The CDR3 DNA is TGTGCCAGCAGCCGCCCCCGGGCTCTCCATCAGCCCCAGCATTTT.

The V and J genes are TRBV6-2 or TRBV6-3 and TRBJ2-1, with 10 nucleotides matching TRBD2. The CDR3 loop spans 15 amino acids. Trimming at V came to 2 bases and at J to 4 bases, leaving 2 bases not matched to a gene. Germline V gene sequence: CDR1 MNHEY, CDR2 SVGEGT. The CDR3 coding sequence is TGTGCCAGCAGTTACGGACTAGCGGTGTACAATGAGCAGTTCTTC. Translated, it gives CASSYGLAVYNEQFF.

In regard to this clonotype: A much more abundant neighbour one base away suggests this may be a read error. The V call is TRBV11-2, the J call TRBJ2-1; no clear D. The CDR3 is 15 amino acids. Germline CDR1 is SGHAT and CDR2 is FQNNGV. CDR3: CVSSFLGFSYNEQFF. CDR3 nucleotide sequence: TGTGTCAGCAGCTTTTTAGGGTTCTCCTACAATGAGCAGTTCTTC.